The 21 T cell receptor beta chains below come from one sample, sequenced in a study of control samples from healthy donors and cancer patients. Clones were read by immunoSEQ multiplex PCR, and TCRdb kept only the in-frame ones, dropping some. The sample consists of 100,000 to 150,000 clones, roughly 87% of them appearing once. Sequencing was carried out using blood. These receptors were collected from a man aged 18 to 30 in good health.

The chain carries TRBV9 and TRBJ2-1, with TRBD2 matching 10 bases. The CDR3 contains 17 residues. J was trimmed by 4 bases and V by 4 bases; bases with no gene match: 11. Germline CDR1 SGDLS, CDR2 YYNGEE. The CDR3 DNA reads TGTGCCAGCAGCTACTCGTCCCTAGCGGGAGTTTACAATGAGCAGTTCTTC. Protein sequence: CASSYSSLAGVYNEQFF. Combining the CDR3 with reference TRBV9 and TRBJ2-1 gives the whole variable domain DSGVTQTPKHLITATGQRVTLRCSPRSGDLSVYWYQQSLDQGLQFLIQYYNGEERAKGNILERFSAQQFPDLHSELNLSSLELGDSALYFCASSYSSLAGVYNEQFFGPGTRLTVL.

The chain couples TRBV6-2 or TRBV6-3 to TRBJ1-1, with D unclear. CDR3 length: 11 residues. V lost 2 bases to trimming and J lost 11 bases, with 9 bases between them. The V gene's germline CDR1 is MNHEY and CDR2 SVGEGT. The CDR3 nucleotides read TGTGCCAGCAGTTACGGGCCTGGGGCTTTCTTT. Protein sequence: CASSYGPGAFF.

The V call is TRBV7-9, the J call TRBJ2-1; 12 nucleotides match TRBD2. V shed 6 bases and J 10 bases; nucleotides not matched to a gene: 7. Germline CDR1 reads SEHNR; CDR2 reads FQNEAQ (reference sequence). The CDR3 consists of 14 residues. CDR3: CASSVLAGGKEQFF. The CDR3, as DNA: TGTGCCAGCAGTGTGCTAGCGGGAGGGAAGGAGCAGTTCTTC.

V and J are TRBV20-1 and TRBJ2-2; unclear D gene. The V gene lost 1 base and the J gene lost 6 bases, with 3 bases spanning the gap. The CDR3 sequence is 11 residues long. Germline V gives CDR1 DFQATT, CDR2 SNEGSKA (reference sequence). The CDR3 loop reads CSARGPGELFF. The CDR3 bases are TGCAGTGCTAGAGGCCCCGGGGAGCTGTTTTTT.

The chain combines TRBV24-1 with TRBJ1-4; D possibly corresponds to TRBD1 (5 bases). Germline CDR1 and CDR2: KGHDR and SFDVKD. With 12 bases removed from V and 4 bases from J, the gap between germline ends came to 14 bases. This CDR3 is 13 amino acids long. The CDR3 spells CAVQGSGNEKLFF. For the CDR3, the DNA is TGTGCCGTCCAGGGTTCGGGTAATGAAAAACTGTTTTTT.

The chain has TRBV6-5 and TRBJ2-5, with TRBD1 identical over 9 bases. The CDR3 is 15 residues long. The V gene's germline CDR1 is MNHEY and CDR2 SVGAGI. V lost 6 bases to trimming and J lost 4 bases; unmatched junction nucleotides: 9. This chain's CDR3 is CASRLQGAGAETQYF. The CDR3 bases are TGTGCCAGCAGGTTACAGGGGGCAGGGGCAGAGACCCAGTACTTC.

The rearrangement links TRBV7-3 to TRBJ1-2, with 8 bases identical to TRBD1. Trimming removed 5 bases from V and 4 bases from J; junction bases left unmatched: 3. CDR3 length: 13 amino acids. CDR1 and CDR2 (germline): SGHTA, FQGTGA. The CDR3 DNA follows: TGTGCCAGCAGCACCGGACAGGGCTATGGCTACACCTTC. Its protein product is CASSTGQGYGYTF. The variable domain in full, completed from reference TRBV7-3 and TRBJ1-2, reads GAGVSQTPSNKVTEKGKYVELRCDPISGHTALYWYRQSLGQGPEFLIYFQGTGAADDSGLPNDRFFAVRPEGSVSTLKIQRTERGDSAVYLCASSTGQGYGYTFGSGTRLTVV.

A few counts support this clone. The junction and the germline gene differ at one end; a read error may be behind it. The V and J genes are TRBV2 and TRBJ2-2; D remains unclear. The CDR3 is 14 residues long. CDR1 is SNHLY and CDR2 is FYNNEI in the germline V gene. Written as DNA, the CDR3 is TGTGCCAGCAGGGAAGGAGAAAACACCGGGGAGCTGTTTTTT. The encoded protein is CASREGENTGELFF.

The rearrangement links TRBV4-1 to TRBJ2-3, with TRBD2 as a possible D gene (6 bases). V shed 2 bases and J shed 2 bases, with 17 bases lying between them. Germline assignment: CDR1 MGHRA and CDR2 YSYEKL. This CDR3 is built from 17 residues. The CDR3 sequence: CASSQFFGGGTTDTQYF. In DNA form, the CDR3 reads TGCGCCAGCAGCCAATTTTTTGGCGGCGGGACCACAGATACGCAGTATTTT.

V gene TRBV30 combines with J gene TRBJ1-5, with a weak D call TRBD1 (5 bases). Germline V gene sequence: CDR1 GTSNPN, CDR2 SVGIG (reference sequence). V was clipped by 1 base and J by 4 bases, with 8 bases between them. The CDR3 runs 13 residues. DNA of the CDR3: TGTGCCTGGAGTGCCGCAGGGAATCAGCCCCAGCATTTT. Translated, it gives CAWSAAGNQPQHF.

The V call is TRBV5-1, the J call TRBJ2-5; the D is unclear. CDR1 and CDR2 (germline): SGHRS, YFSETQ. V lost 4 bases to trimming and J lost 5 bases, with 15 bases between them. This CDR3 comprises 14 residues. The CDR3 loop is CASSPAQVGETQYF. DNA for the CDR3: TGCGCCAGCAGCCCGGCCCAGGTCGGGGAGACCCAGTACTTC.

The gene calls are TRBV7-9 and TRBJ1-4; D is perhaps TRBD1 (5 bases). The germline V gene encodes CDR1 SEHNR and CDR2 FQNEAQ (reference sequence). Trimming pared 2 bases from V and 10 bases from J, leaving 20 bases between. This CDR3 is 16 amino acids long. CDR3 coding DNA: TGTGCCAGCAGCTTACTTGGGACCGGCTCTGGAGGAAAACTGTTTTTT. As protein: CASSLLGTGSGGKLFF.

This chain connects TRBV14 to TRBJ1-6; no clear D gene. The CDR3 length is 15 residues. Germline V gene lookup returns CDR1 SGHDN and CDR2 FVKESK. Between the trimmed V and J ends, which lost 1 base and 1 base, there was a span of 5 bases. The CDR3 reads CASSQVGSYNSPLHF. The CDR3 region has the DNA TGTGCCAGCAGCCAAGTGGGTTCCTATAATTCACCCCTCCACTTT.

This clone was detected a few times. The chain joins TRBV12-3 or TRBV12-4 to TRBJ1-2, with a tentative D call TRBD1 (5 bases). This CDR3 spans 12 amino acids. Between the trimmed V and J ends, which lost 7 bases and 6 bases, there was a span of 12 bases. CDR3: CASTSLQDGYTF. The CDR3 DNA reads TGTGCCAGCACCTCATTACAGGATGGCTACACCTTC.

With respect to this clone: Other DNA sequences of this sample code for an identical CDR3. This chain links TRBV9 with TRBJ1-1; TRBD1 matches 7 bases. The J segment lost 4 bases and the V segment lost 3 bases, leaving 21 bases of the junction unmatched. Germline CDR1 and CDR2: SGDLS and YYNGEE. The CDR3 is 19 residues long. The CDR3 bases are TGTGCCAGCAGCGCCAGAAACCTAGCCGGGAGGACAGGACTCACTGAAGCTTTCTTT. Protein: CASSARNLAGRTGLTEAFF.

The chain is built from TRBV3-1 (or the pseudogene TRBV3-2) and TRBJ1-1, with 11 bases identical to TRBD1. CDR3 length: 15 residues. The germline V gene has CDR1 LGHDT and CDR2 YNNKEL (reference sequence). Germline trimming cut 8 bases from V and 1 base from J; bases unmatched to any gene: 6. The CDR3 coding sequence is TGTGCCAGCCTAAGGACAGGGGGCAAGAACACTGAAGCTTTCTTT. This translates into CASLRTGGKNTEAFF.

This chain connects TRBV4-3 to TRBJ2-1; no firm D call. CDR3 length equals 16 residues. The V end lost 4 bases, the J end lost 2 bases, and 15 bases lay between the germline ends. Looked up from germline, CDR1 is LGHNA and CDR2 is YSLEER. The CDR3 coding sequence is TGCGCCAGCAGCCTGGCGCATGAAAACCCCTACAATGAGCAGTTCTTC. This encodes CASSLAHENPYNEQFF.

This clone was picked up one time. The chain joins TRBV10-3 to TRBJ1-2; 7 bases match TRBD1. Germline V lookup: CDR1 ENHRY, CDR2 SYGVKD. The CDR3 loop spans 12 amino acids. Here the CDR3 DNA reads TGTGCTCACAGGGGAGCTCCAGGGGGCTACACCTTC. Amino acids: CAHRGAPGGYTF.

This clone has only one observation. The CDR3 here is CASSHDRDRERGRYGYTF. The CDR3 DNA follows: TGTGCCAGCAGCCACGACCGGGACAGGGAAAGGGGGAGGTATGGCTACACCTTC. The chain recombines TRBV9 with TRBJ1-2; TRBD1 matches 9 bases. The CDR3 has 18 residues. Germline CDR1 is SGDLS and CDR2 is YYNGEE. Losses at the gene ends were 4 bases for V and 5 bases for J; bases not matched to a gene: 18.

The gene calls are TRBV19 and TRBJ2-6, with TRBD1 matching over 8 bases. Germline V CDR1 and CDR2: LNHDA, SQIVND (reference sequence). The CDR3 is made up of 16 amino acids. Trimming removed 6 bases from V and 4 bases from J; junction bases left unmatched: 8. This chain's CDR3 is CASRLLQGAGANVLTF. For the CDR3, the DNA is TGTGCCAGTAGGTTACTTCAGGGGGCCGGGGCCAACGTCCTGACTTTC.

The genes are TRBV5-1 and TRBJ1-4; possible D gene TRBD1, 5 bases. The CDR3 spans 14 residues. Germline loops: CDR1 SGHRS, CDR2 YFSETQ. V was trimmed by 2 bases and J by 3 bases, leaving 8 bases between them. The CDR3 is CASSFVGPNEKLFF. The CDR3 DNA reads TGCGCCAGCAGCTTCGTGGGGCCTAATGAAAAACTGTTTTTT.